One T cell receptor (beta chain) is described in this entry. The antigen remains undetermined. The sample belongs to a study of breast tumors, draining lymph nodes, adjacent tissues. Breast cancer patients provided tissue from their axillary draining lymph nodes. V was clipped by 6 bases and J by 8 bases; unmatched bases: 10. Looked up from germline, CDR1 is LNHDA and CDR2 is SQIVND (reference sequence). The CDR3 is 14 residues long. Regarding the study as a whole: Luminal-like breast cancer showed significantly higher tumor–nontumor repertoire similarity than basal-like. Tumors had less TCR diversity than lymph nodes, more than nontumor tissue.

TCRdb ran MiXCR on the multiplex PCR reads and lists one entry per CDR3 protein. The data contain roughly 110,000 distinct CDR3 sequences, 30% of them seen just once; the ten biggest clones take up under 6%. The rearrangement links TRBV19 to TRBJ1-2; TRBD1 aligns across 9 bases. This receptor was obtained from a female donor with breast cancer. Some clones in this sample may be carry-over from other donors' samples. Sequenced material: axillary lymph node tissue. The CDR3 here is CASSPGQGLRGYTF. The DNA for the CDR3 is TGTGCCAGTAGCCCGGGACAGGGATTGAGGGGCTACACCTTC.